This T cell receptor beta chain was sequenced for a study of technical replicates of blood from several donors. Germline V gene sequence: CDR1 SEHNR, CDR2 FQNEAQ (reference sequence). CDR3 length: 13 amino acids. The V end was cut by 3 bases, the J end by 3 bases, with 3 bases between. Clones were read by immunoSEQ multiplex PCR, and TCRdb kept only the in-frame ones, dropping some. The sample lists tens of thousands of clones, about 89% occurring once. This clonotype originated in a human donor in good health. The sample was T cells isolated from PBMCs. This chain links TRBV7-9 with TRBJ2-6; D is uncertain. CDR3 coding DNA: TGTGCCAGCAGCTTCGGTGGGGCCAACGTCCTGACTTTC. This sequence encodes CASSFGGANVLTF.